A selection of T cell receptor beta chains follows, all from one sample in a study of blood T cell repertoires in COVID-19. TCRdb keeps only in-frame clones here, not all; method: immunoSEQ multiplex PCR. Among around 150,000 clones listed, 82% were seen once. The sample taken for sequencing was peripheral blood. The receptors come from a woman aged 40 to 50 with COVID-19, enrolled during active disease. The CDR3 runs from the conserved cysteine through the conserved F or W. Fields, in order: J gene, CDR3 length, V gene, clone size, D gene, CDR3 DNA, CDR3 protein. D genes are given only for firm matches. Size values are once, few and many counts, or a class for expanded clones, and some rows have none.

>TRBJ1-1|13|TRBV9|NA|NA
TGTGCCAGCAGCCCCCGTAACAGGTTTGAAGCTTTCTTT
CASSPRNRFEAFF
>TRBJ2-5|11|TRBV7-6|NA|NA
TGTGCCAGCAGCCCAGGAGAGACCCAGTACTTC
CASSPGETQYF
>TRBJ2-1|15|TRBV7-9|NA|TRBD1
TGTGCCAGCAGCGCAAGAGGGGCGGGACAGGTGGGTGGATTCTTC
CASSARGAGQVGGFF
>TRBJ1-4|15|TRBV6-2/TRBV6-3|few|NA
TGTGCCAGCAGTTTACCGACAGGCCGGGGCGAAAAACTGTTTTTT
CASSLPTGRGEKLFF
>TRBJ2-7|15|TRBV7-2|NA|TRBD2
TGTGCCAGCAGCTCCAGCGGGAGGCCGCCCTACGAGCAGTACTTC
CASSSSGRPPYEQYF
>TRBJ1-3|15|TRBV28|NA|NA
TGTGCCAGCAGTACAGGGCAAACCTCTGGAAACACCATATATTTT
CASSTGQTSGNTIYF
>TRBJ2-1|15|TRBV7-3|NA|TRBD2
TGTGCCAGCAGCGCCGGTGAGCGGGAGGGTGGTGAGCAGTTCTTC
CASSAGEREGGEQFF
>TRBJ2-2|17|TRBV7-6|NA|TRBD2
TGTGCCAGCAGCTCTAGACTAGCGGGACCGAACACCGGGGAGCTGTTTTTT
CASSSRLAGPNTGELFF
>TRBJ2-3|16|TRBV27|NA|TRBD2
TGTGCCAGCAGTTGGGTCCGGGAGGGTGGAGTGGATACGCAGTATTTT
CASSWVREGGVDTQYF
>TRBJ2-3|13|TRBV28|NA|TRBD2
TGTGCCAGCAGTTTATCGGGGGGTAATACGCAGTATTTT
CASSLSGGNTQYF
>TRBJ2-1|12|TRBV18|NA|NA
TGTGCCAGCTCACCCGGGATCAATGAGCAGTTCTTC
CASSPGINEQFF
>TRBJ1-4|18|TRBV4-1|many|TRBD1
TGCGCCAGCAGCCAAGGGGGACAGGGAGGAAGGCCTAATGAAAAACTGTTTTTT
CASSQGGQGGRPNEKLFF
>TRBJ1-2|13|TRBV5-4|few|NA
TGTGCCAGCAGCTTGGGACAGAACTATGGCTACACCTTC
CASSLGQNYGYTF
>TRBJ2-1|15|TRBV7-6|NA|TRBD2
TGTGCCAGCAGCTTCGGACTAGCGGGTTACAATGAGCAGTTCTTC
CASSFGLAGYNEQFF
>TRBJ1-1|15|TRBV7-3|NA|NA
TGTGCCAGCAGCTTAGCGGGAGGCCAGAACACTGAAGCTTTCTTT
CASSLAGGQNTEAFF
>TRBJ2-3|15|TRBV6-5|NA|NA
TGTGCCAGCAGTTACTCGGGCCATATTCAGGATACGCAGTATTTT
CASSYSGHIQDTQYF
>TRBJ1-2|14|TRBV18|few|NA
TGTGCCAGCCAAGGACAGCCCTCCTACTATGGCTACACCTTC
CASQGQPSYYGYTF
>TRBJ1-6|16|TRBV4-1|NA|TRBD1
TGCGCCAGCAGCCAAGGAGGGGCCAGGGGGTATTCACCCCTCCACTTT
CASSQGGARGYSPLHF
>TRBJ2-7|15|TRBV7-2|NA|TRBD2
TGTGCCAGCAGCGATAAGCGGGAGGCTTCATACGAGCAGTACTTC
CASSDKREASYEQYF
>TRBJ2-7|16|TRBV15|NA|NA
TGTGCCACCAGCAGAGATCTAAGGCAGGGTGCGGACGAGCAGTACTTC
CATSRDLRQGADEQYF
>TRBJ1-6|16|TRBV30|NA|NA
TGTGCCTGGAGTGGCATTACGAGCTCCTATAATTCACCCCTCCACTTT
CAWSGITSSYNSPLHF
>TRBJ1-2|14|TRBV7-9|NA|NA
TGTGCCAGCAGGGATCGGGGAGCAGACTATGGCTACACCTTC
CASRDRGADYGYTF
>TRBJ2-5|16|TRBV4-1|NA|TRBD2
TGCGCCAGCAGCCAAGGGGTCGGGGGGTACCAAGAGACCCAGTACTTC
CASSQGVGGYQETQYF
>TRBJ2-4|16|TRBV4-2|NA|TRBD2
TGTGCCAGCAGCCCGCTAACTAGCGGGAGTTTAGACATTCAGTACTTC
CASSPLTSGSLDIQYF
>TRBJ2-2|17|TRBV7-6|once|TRBD2
TGTGCCAGCAGCCTCAGACTAGCGGGAGTCAGGACCGGGGAGCTGTTTTTT
CASSLRLAGVRTGELFF
>TRBJ2-3|16|TRBV28|NA|TRBD2
TGTGCCAGCAGTTTATCTCGCGGGAGGGGTTTGGGTACGCAGTATTTT
CASSLSRGRGLGTQYF
>TRBJ2-1|16|TRBV19|NA|TRBD2
TGTGCCAGTAGTATAGCTAGCGGGGGGGCCAGCAATGAGCAGTTCTTC
CASSIASGGASNEQFF